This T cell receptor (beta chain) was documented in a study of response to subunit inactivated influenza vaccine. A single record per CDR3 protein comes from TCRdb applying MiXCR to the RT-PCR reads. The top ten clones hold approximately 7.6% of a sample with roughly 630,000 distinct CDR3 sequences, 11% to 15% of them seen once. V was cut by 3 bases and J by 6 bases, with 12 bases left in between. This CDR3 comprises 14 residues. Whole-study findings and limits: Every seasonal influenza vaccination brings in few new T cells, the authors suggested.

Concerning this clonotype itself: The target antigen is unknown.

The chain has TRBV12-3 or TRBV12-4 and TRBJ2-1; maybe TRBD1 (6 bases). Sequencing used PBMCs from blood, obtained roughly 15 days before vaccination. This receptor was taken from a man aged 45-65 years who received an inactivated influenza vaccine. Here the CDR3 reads CASSLEQGFNEQFF. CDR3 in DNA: TGTGCCAGCAGTTTGGAACAGGGATTCAATGAGCAGTTCTTC.